Each of the 13 T cell receptor beta chains below was sequenced from the same sample in a study of cytomegalovirus exposure and HLA in healthy donors. Both 60 Vbeta primers and 13 Jbeta primers went into the PCR. TCRdb keeps only in-frame clones here, not all; method: immunoSEQ multiplex PCR. The data show approximately 160,000 clones, roughly 83% seen once. The sample consisted of PBMCs. The receptors originated from a boy aged 2-15 years in good health and CMV-seronegative.

This clone was recorded a few times. This chain uses TRBV7-9 with TRBJ1-4; D is uncertain. Germline-derived CDR1 and CDR2 are SEHNR and FQNEAQ (reference sequence). The CDR3 runs 14 residues. V lost 10 bases and J 5 bases, leaving 17 bases between the germline ends. The CDR3 protein is CAIEAPSINEKLFF. The CDR3 bases are TGTGCCATCGAGGCCCCCTCGATCAATGAAAAACTGTTTTTT.

The chain joins TRBV27 to TRBJ2-3; 12 nucleotides align to TRBD2. V was pared by 9 bases and J by 1 base, with 5 bases of the junction left unmatched. This CDR3 region has 15 residues. Germline V gives CDR1 MNHEY, CDR2 SMNVEV (reference sequence). In DNA form, the CDR3 reads TGTGCCAGACCTAGCGGGAGGGCCTGCACAGATACGCAGTATTTT. This encodes CARPSGRACTDTQYF.

This clone was seen only a few times. This chain connects TRBV6-5 to TRBJ1-1; the D is unclear. The CDR3 is 15 amino acids. V was pared by 4 bases and J by 0 bases, with 12 bases between. Germline loops: CDR1 MNHEY, CDR2 SVGAGI. The CDR3 coding sequence is TGTGCCAGCAGTTCCGGGGTCTACATGAACACTGAAGCTTTCTTT. Amino acids: CASSSGVYMNTEAFF.

V is TRBV11-2 and J is TRBJ2-1; TRBD2 matches 13 bases. Germline V gene data show CDR1 as SGHAT and CDR2 as FQNNGV. V lost 5 bases to trimming and J lost 5 bases; unmatched junction nucleotides: 15. The CDR3 has 19 amino acids. CDR3 amino acids: CASSPPRRTSGSVDNEQFF. The CDR3, as DNA: TGTGCCAGCAGCCCGCCCCGAAGGACTAGCGGGAGTGTAGACAATGAGCAGTTCTTC.

This chain joins TRBV28 and TRBJ2-5; D is possibly TRBD1 (6 bases). Trimming removed 2 bases at V and 5 bases at J, with 18 bases between. Germline V lookup: CDR1 MDHEN, CDR2 SYDVKM. The CDR3 spans 16 residues. CDR3 coding DNA: TGTGCCAGCAGTTTAGGTCGTGTGGCAGGGGTCGAGACCCAGTACTTC. Residues: CASSLGRVAGVETQYF.

The chain links TRBV7-8 to TRBJ2-7; TRBD2 is a possible D gene (6 bases). The germline V gene encodes CDR1 SGHVS and CDR2 FQNEAQ. The CDR3 loop spans 15 amino acids. V was shortened by 5 bases and J by 3 bases, with 17 bases between the two germline ends. CDR3 bases: TGTGCCAGCAGCCCCAGGCGGACTACCGTCTACGAGCAGTACTTC. Translation: CASSPRRTTVYEQYF.

The V call is TRBV29-1, the J call TRBJ2-3; 8 bases map to TRBD2. Looked up from germline, CDR1 is SQVTM and CDR2 is ANQGSEA. With 6 bases clipped from V and 0 bases from J, the junction kept 8 bases outside the gene matches. This CDR3 has 15 residues. The CDR3: CSVAGGSLSTDTQYF. DNA of the CDR3: TGCAGCGTCGCGGGAGGTAGCCTTAGCACAGATACGCAGTATTTT.

The chain has TRBV30 and TRBJ1-1; possibly TRBD1 for D (6 bases). V gave up 3 bases and J gave up 5 bases, with 13 bases separating them. Per the germline V gene, CDR1 is GTSNPN and CDR2 is SVGIG (reference sequence). This CDR3 is 13 amino acids long. The CDR3, as DNA: TGTGCCTGGAGGGACAGCACAAGGACTGAAGCTTTCTTT. The encoded protein is CAWRDSTRTEAFF.

The chain has TRBV4-1 and TRBJ2-7; weak D call: TRBD2 (5 bases). The CDR3 has 15 residues. The V gene's germline CDR1 is MGHRA and CDR2 YSYEKL. Trimming cost V 1 base and J 3 bases, with 13 bases left between them. The CDR3 region has the DNA TGCGCCAGCAGCCAAGTGGGAGACCCCCTCTACGAGCAGTACTTC. Translating gives CASSQVGDPLYEQYF.

The rearrangement links TRBV28 to TRBJ2-5, with 12 bases that match TRBD2. J was trimmed by 5 bases and V by 4 bases; bases with no gene match: 5. This CDR3 has 15 amino acids. From germline, CDR1 is MDHEN and CDR2 SYDVKM. The CDR3 here is CASSSATSGSETQYF. CDR3 DNA: TGTGCCAGCAGTTCCGCGACTAGCGGGAGCGAGACCCAGTACTTC.

As concerns this clone: The sample carries other DNA sequences with the same CDR3. J is TRBJ2-3 and V is TRBV5-1; a possible D gene is TRBD2 (6 bases). The germline V and J ends were trimmed by 4 bases and 1 base, with 10 bases remaining between them. The CDR3 sequence is 14 residues long. Germline CDR1 and CDR2: SGHRS and YFSETQ. The chain's CDR3 is CASSPGGGTDTQYF. The CDR3 coding sequence is TGCGCCAGCAGCCCCGGAGGGGGCACAGATACGCAGTATTTT.

Here the CDR3 reads CSVELKETQYF. The CDR3 DNA is TGCAGCGTTGAGCTAAAAGAGACCCAGTACTTC. J is TRBJ2-5 and V is TRBV29-1; no definite D call. The CDR3 sequence is 11 residues long. Germline assignment: CDR1 SQVTM and CDR2 ANQGSEA. V lost 3 bases and J lost 3, with 5 bases in between.

The chain carries TRBV11-2 and TRBJ2-1; no clear D gene. Deletions cut 3 bases from V and 8 bases from J, with 14 bases between. The CDR3 has 14 residues. Germline V gives CDR1 SGHAT, CDR2 FQNNGV. The CDR3 here is CASSFIQKRYEQFF. CDR3 in DNA: TGTGCCAGCAGCTTTATACAGAAACGGTATGAGCAGTTCTTC.